These 4 T cell receptor beta chains share one sample of origin, sequenced in a study of technical replicates of blood from four donors (dated by TCRdb to about 2017). To prepare the library, the immunoSEQ multiplex PCR assay was applied. In its TCRdb copy, this immuneACCESS table keeps in-frame sequences only and misses some clones. Where compared with another copy, unresolved V genes explain less than half of these, and the others have no known cause. The table for this sample lists some 80,000 clones; 95% to 97% of them were counted only once. Clones ranked in the top ten supply 0.18% of the sample. The specimen was T cells isolated from PBMCs. These receptors were collected from a human donor in good health.

This chain joins TRBV11-2 and TRBJ2-7; 11 bases line up with TRBD2. Trimming removed 2 bases from V and 1 base from J; junction bases left unmatched: 7. The CDR3 length is 17 residues. The germline V gene encodes CDR1 SGHAT and CDR2 FQNNGV. The CDR3 bases are TGTGCCAGCAGCTTAATTGGAGGACTAGCGGGTTCCTACGAGCAGTACTTC. It yields the protein CASSLIGGLAGSYEQYF.

The chain carries TRBV15 and TRBJ1-5, with TRBD1 identical over 7 bases. V lost 1 base and J lost 4; bases outside the gene matches: 4. The CDR3 has 15 residues. Germline assignment: CDR1 LNHNV and CDR2 YYDKDF (reference sequence). Here the CDR3 DNA reads TGTGCCACCAGCAGAGCATTGGGACAGAATCAGCCCCAGCATTTT. Amino acids: CATSRALGQNQPQHF.

As DNA, the CDR3 is TGTGCCAGCAGTTCCGGCGGATCCTTCGGGAATCAGCCCCAGCATTTT. Protein sequence: CASSSGGSFGNQPQHF. J is TRBJ1-5 and V is TRBV6-6; D unclear. This CDR3 comprises 16 residues. V lost 4 bases, J lost 4 bases, and 17 bases lay in between. Germline V CDR1 and CDR2: MNHNY, SVGAGI (reference sequence).

The CDR3, as DNA: TGTGCCAGCAGCTTAGCCCCACGTACAGATGAGCAGTTCTTC. Translated: CASSLAPRTDEQFF. V usage is TRBV11-2 and J usage is TRBJ2-1; no firm D call. The CDR3 spans 14 residues. Germline V CDR1 and CDR2: SGHAT, FQNNGV. V lost 1 base and J 8 bases, leaving 12 bases between the germline ends.